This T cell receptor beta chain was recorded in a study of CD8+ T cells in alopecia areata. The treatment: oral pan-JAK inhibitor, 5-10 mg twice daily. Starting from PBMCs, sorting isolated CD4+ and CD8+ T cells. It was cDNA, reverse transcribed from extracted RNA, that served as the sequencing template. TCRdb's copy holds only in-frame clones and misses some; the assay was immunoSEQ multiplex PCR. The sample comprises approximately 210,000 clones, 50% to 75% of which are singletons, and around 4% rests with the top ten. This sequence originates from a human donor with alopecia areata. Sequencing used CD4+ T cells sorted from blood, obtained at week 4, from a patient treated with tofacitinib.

The CDR3 DNA reads TGTGCCAGCAGCCAAGCCCAGGGCACAGATACGCAGTATTTT. Translating it yields CASSQAQGTDTQYF. V usage is TRBV4-2 and J usage is TRBJ2-3; D call uncertain. Germline CDR1 LGHNA, CDR2 YNFKEQ. CDR3 length equals 14 residues. V was shortened by 1 base and J by 1 base, with 6 bases between the two germline ends.